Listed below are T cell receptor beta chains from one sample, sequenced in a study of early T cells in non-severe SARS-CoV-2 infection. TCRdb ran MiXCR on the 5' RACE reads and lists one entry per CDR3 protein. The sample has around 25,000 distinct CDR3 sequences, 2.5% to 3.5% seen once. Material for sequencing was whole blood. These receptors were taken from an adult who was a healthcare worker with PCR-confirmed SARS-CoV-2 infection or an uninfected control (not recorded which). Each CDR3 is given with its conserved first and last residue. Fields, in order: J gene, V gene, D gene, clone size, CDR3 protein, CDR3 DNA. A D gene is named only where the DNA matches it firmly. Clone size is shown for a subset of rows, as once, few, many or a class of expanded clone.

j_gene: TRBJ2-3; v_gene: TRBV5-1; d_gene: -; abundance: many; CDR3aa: CASSLSGVNTDTQYF; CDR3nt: TGCGCCAGCAGCTTGTCGGGAGTTAACACAGATACGCAGTATTTT
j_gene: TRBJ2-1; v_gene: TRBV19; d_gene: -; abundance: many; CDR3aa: CASSILGRGLGNEQFF; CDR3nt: TGTGCCAGTAGTATATTAGGTAGGGGGTTGGGGAATGAGCAGTTCTTC
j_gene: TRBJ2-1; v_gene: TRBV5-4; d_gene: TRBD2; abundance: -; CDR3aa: CASSFGTSTSNEQFF; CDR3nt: TGTGCCAGCAGCTTCGGGACTAGTACAAGTAATGAGCAGTTCTTC
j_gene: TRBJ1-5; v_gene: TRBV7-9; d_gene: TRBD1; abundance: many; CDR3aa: CASSLTTGSNQPQHF; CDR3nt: TGTGCCAGCAGCTTAACGACAGGGAGCAATCAGCCCCAGCATTTT
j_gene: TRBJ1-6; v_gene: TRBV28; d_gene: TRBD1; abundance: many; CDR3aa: CASSLWSGQTYNSPLHF; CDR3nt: TGTGCCAGCAGTTTATGGTCGGGACAGACCTATAATTCACCCCTCCACTTT
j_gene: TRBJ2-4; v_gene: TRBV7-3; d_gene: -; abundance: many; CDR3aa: CASRFRGAGNIQYF; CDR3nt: TGTGCCAGCAGGTTCAGAGGGGCTGGGAACATTCAGTACTTC
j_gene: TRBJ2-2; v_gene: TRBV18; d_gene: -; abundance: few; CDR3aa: CASSPPTPTGRELFF; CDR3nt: TGTGCCAGCTCACCACCGACGCCTACCGGCCGGGAGCTGTTTTTT
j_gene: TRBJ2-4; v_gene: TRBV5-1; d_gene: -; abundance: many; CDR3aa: CASSSDSQNIQYF; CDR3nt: TGCGCCAGCAGTTCGGACAGTCAAAACATTCAGTACTTC
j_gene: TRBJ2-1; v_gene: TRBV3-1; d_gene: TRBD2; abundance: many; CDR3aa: CASSQDITSGGGNLRGNEQFF; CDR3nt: TGTGCCAGCAGCCAAGATATCACTAGCGGGGGCGGAAACCTACGAGGCAATGAGCAGTTCTTC
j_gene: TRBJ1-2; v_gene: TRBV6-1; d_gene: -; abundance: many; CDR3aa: CASRGGDPSINYGYTF; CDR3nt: TGTGCCAGCAGGGGGGGGGACCCCTCGATTAACTATGGCTACACCTTC
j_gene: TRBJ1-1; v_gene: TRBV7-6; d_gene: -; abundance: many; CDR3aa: CASSLEGLNTEAFF; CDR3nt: TGTGCCAGCAGCTTAGAAGGGTTGAACACTGAAGCTTTCTTT
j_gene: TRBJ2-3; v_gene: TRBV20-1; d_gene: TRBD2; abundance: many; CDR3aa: CSAGLAGGSDTQYF; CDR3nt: TGCAGTGCTGGCTTAGCGGGGGGATCAGATACGCAGTATTTT
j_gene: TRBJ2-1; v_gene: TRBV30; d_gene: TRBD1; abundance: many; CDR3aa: CAWSVMGTGIPEQFF; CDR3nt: TGTGCCTGGAGTGTAATGGGGACAGGGATTCCTGAGCAGTTCTTC